Detailed here is one T cell receptor (beta chain). Its antigen is unidentified. This sample was included in a study of cytomegalovirus exposure and HLA in healthy donors. Overall study findings and caveats: Later on, a genetic analysis was performed. It linked a missense variant in DCLRE1C with V- and J-gene trimming of TCR beta. An analysis that came later showed most CMV-associated TCR beta chains appearing HLA-restricted. Usually a TCR sequence was rare, but some public TCRs were found in many donors.

PCR primers comprised 60 Vbeta and 13 Jbeta primers. Sequencing was performed with immunoSEQ multiplex PCR; in TCRdb, only in-frame clones are kept and a portion is missing. The sample has about 250,000 clones, approximately 84% seen once. Trimming removed 6 bases from V and 1 base from J; junction bases left unmatched: 5. Germline CDR1 reads MNHEY; CDR2 reads SVGAGI. The CDR3 extends over 14 amino acids. V is TRBV6-5 and J is TRBJ1-1; the match to TRBD1 covers 7 bases. The sequence was obtained from a girl aged 2 to 9 in good health and CMV-seronegative. The source material was PBMCs. DNA for the CDR3: TGTGCCAGCAGCACCACAGGGGAGAACACTGAAGCTTTCTTT. It codes for CASSTTGENTEAFF.